This T cell receptor beta chain originates from a study of radiotherapy plus CTLA-4 blockade in lung cancer. Study overall: Of all patients, over 15% responded objectively and roughly 31% showed disease control. Study-wide results and caveats: TCR clones of tumor origin grew in blood after radiotherapy plus ipilimumab. Early clone dynamics of blood T cells, plus interferon-beta, reportedly predicted response best.

Sequencing was performed with immunoSEQ multiplex PCR; in TCRdb, only in-frame clones are kept and a portion is missing. The sample includes roughly 80,000 clones, 78% of them seen just once. In its sample, this clone was seen once. Its antigen is not identified. The CDR3 extends over 18 amino acids. Germline V gives CDR1 SGHTA, CDR2 FQGNSA. The V gene end was trimmed by 1 base and the J gene end by 2 bases; junction bases not matched to a gene: 12. It was focal radiation plus CTLA-4 blockade with ipilimumab that patients with chemo-refractory metastatic non-small-cell lung cancer received. Specimen: peripheral blood, collected from a patient treated with radiotherapy plus ipilimumab. This TCR derives from a human donor with non-small cell lung cancer who had a partial response to radiotherapy plus ipilimumab. Some clones in this sample may be carry-over from other donors' samples. The gene calls are TRBV7-2 and TRBJ2-7; 9 bases match TRBD2. CDR3 region: CASSLGGFAGGPPYEQYF. The CDR3 DNA reads as TGTGCCAGCAGCTTAGGGGGGTTCGCGGGGGGGCCCCCCTACGAGCAGTACTTC. Variable domain in full (rest from reference TRBV7-2 and TRBJ2-7): GAGVSQSPSNKVTEKGKDVELRCDPISGHTALYWYRQSLGQGLEFLIYFQGNSAPDKSGLPSDRFSAERTGGSVSTLTIQRTQQEDSAVYLCASSLGGFAGGPPYEQYFGPGTRLTVT.